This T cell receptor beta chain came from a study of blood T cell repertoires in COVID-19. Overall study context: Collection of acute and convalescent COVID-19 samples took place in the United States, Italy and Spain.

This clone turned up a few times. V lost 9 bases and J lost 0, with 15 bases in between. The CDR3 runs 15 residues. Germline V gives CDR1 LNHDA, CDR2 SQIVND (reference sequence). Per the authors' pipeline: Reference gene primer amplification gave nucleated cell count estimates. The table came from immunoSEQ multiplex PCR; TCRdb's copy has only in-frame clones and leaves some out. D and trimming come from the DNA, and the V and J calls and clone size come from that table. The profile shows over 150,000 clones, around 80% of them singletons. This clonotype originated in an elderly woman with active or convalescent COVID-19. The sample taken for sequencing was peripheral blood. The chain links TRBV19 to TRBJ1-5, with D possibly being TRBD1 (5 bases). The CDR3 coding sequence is TGTGCCAGCCTGACAGCTTATAATAGCAATCAGCCCCAGCATTTT. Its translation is CASLTAYNSNQPQHF.